This T cell receptor beta chain is from a study of monozygotic twins with inflammatory bowel disease. Samples each yielded cDNA through eight separate reactions. TCRdb reprocessed the 5' RACE reads, keeping one entry per CDR3 protein, no DNA. This listing includes some 450,000 distinct CDR3 sequences. In regard to this clonotype: No antigen is known for it.

Study-wide results and caveats: Among IBD patients, fewer clonotypes were shared with others than among healthy twins, especially with disease activity.

The CDR3 consists of 16 residues. The germline V gene has CDR1 MDHEN and CDR2 SYDVKM. The specimen was blood. The source is a human donor with ulcerative colitis or Crohn's disease, or a healthy co-twin of an affected twin (not recorded which). The J gene is TRBJ2-1, the V gene TRBV28; as DNA is missing, the TRBD2 call by TCRdb cannot be tested. The CDR3 loop is CASSFPTSGTHNEQFF.